These T cell receptor beta chains were read from a single sample in a study of cytomegalovirus exposure and HLA in healthy donors. Some clones are missing from TCRdb's copy, which holds only in-frame ones; the method was immunoSEQ multiplex PCR. The sample carries more than 150,000 clones, 65% to 80% recorded once. Input material: PBMCs. Receptors were obtained from a woman aged 50 to 60 in good health and CMV-seropositive. Both conserved end residues are part of each CDR3. A D gene is named only where the DNA matches it firmly. Clone size is not always given. Where it is, it says once, few, many or a class for expanded clones.

TRBJ2-3 18 . . TRBV7-8 TGTGCCAGCAGCCCCTCCTTTTGGGGTCTAGCGAGAACCCATACGCAGTATTTT CASSPSFWGLARTHTQYF
TRBJ2-5 17 . TRBD1 TRBV25-1 TGTGCCAGCAGTGCCTACCCGGACAGGGGGTACCAAGAGACCCAGTACTTC CASSAYPDRGYQETQYF
TRBJ2-1 16 . TRBD2 TRBV2 TGTGCCAGCAAAGGACTAGCGGGGAGCTCCTACAATGAGCAGTTCTTC CASKGLAGSSYNEQFF
TRBJ2-1 11 few . TRBV20-1 TGCAGTGCCATTAAGAGGAATGAGCAGTTCTTC CSAIKRNEQFF
TRBJ2-7 16 . TRBD1 TRBV7-2 TGTGCCAGCAGCTTAGAGGGCAGGGGGTCCCCCTACGAGCAGTACTTC CASSLEGRGSPYEQYF
TRBJ2-2 14 few . TRBV6-4 TGTGCCAGCAGTGTGGAGGGTGGCACCGGGGAGCTGTTTTTT CASSVEGGTGELFF
TRBJ1-1 15 . TRBD1 TRBV29-1 TGCAGCGTTGATCGAGAGACAGGGATGAACACTGAAGCTTTCTTT CSVDRETGMNTEAFF
TRBJ1-4 14 . . TRBV9 TGTGCCAGCAGCTTTGCGGGGGGGAATGAAAAACTGTTTTTT CASSFAGGNEKLFF
TRBJ2-1 16 few TRBD2 TRBV30 TGTGCCTGGAGTGCCCGAGGGGTAGCGGGGGGGCCCAAGCAGTTCTTC CAWSARGVAGGPKQFF
TRBJ1-2 16 . TRBD1 TRBV11-2 TGTGCCAGCAGCTTAAGGGGGGGACAGGGGCTATATGGCTACACCTTC CASSLRGGQGLYGYTF
TRBJ2-7 14 . TRBD1 TRBV10-1 TGCGCCAGCAGTGAAGGGACAGGGTTCTACGAGCAGTACTTC CASSEGTGFYEQYF
TRBJ1-1 12 . . TRBV29-1 TGCAGTTTCGTCCAGGGAAACACTGAAGCTTTCTTT CSFVQGNTEAFF
TRBJ2-7 14 . . TRBV5-4 TGTGCCAGCAGCTTACAGGGAATCACCTACGAGCAGTACTTC CASSLQGITYEQYF
TRBJ1-1 13 . . TRBV7-6 TGTGCCAGCAGCTTAGAGCGGACCGCTGAAGCTTTCTTT CASSLERTAEAFF
TRBJ2-3 13 . . TRBV4-3 TGCGCCAGCAGCCAAAACGTAGCAGATACGCAGTATTTT CASSQNVADTQYF
TRBJ2-7 15 . . TRBV11-1 TGTGCCAGCAGCCCACTCGGTAGCAGCGGCTACGAGCAGTACTTC CASSPLGSSGYEQYF
TRBJ1-1 16 . . TRBV7-8 TGTGCCAGCAGCTTACAGACAGGACTGATAGGCACTGAAGCTTTCTTT CASSLQTGLIGTEAFF
TRBJ2-3 16 . . TRBV7-3 TGTGCCAGCAGCTCCCAAGGGACATTCAGCACAGATACGCAGTATTTT CASSSQGTFSTDTQYF
TRBJ1-2 14 . . TRBV7-2 TGTGCCAGCAGCTCCCCGACAGGCCGCTATGGCTACACCTTC CASSSPTGRYGYTF
TRBJ1-1 16 . . TRBV27 TGTGCCAGCAGTTTAGACAGGTTCGAGATGAACACTGAAGCTTTCTTT CASSLDRFEMNTEAFF
TRBJ2-3 15 . TRBD2 TRBV5-1 TGCGCCAGCAGCTCTGGGGGGGGGTTCACAGATACGCAGTATTTT CASSSGGGFTDTQYF